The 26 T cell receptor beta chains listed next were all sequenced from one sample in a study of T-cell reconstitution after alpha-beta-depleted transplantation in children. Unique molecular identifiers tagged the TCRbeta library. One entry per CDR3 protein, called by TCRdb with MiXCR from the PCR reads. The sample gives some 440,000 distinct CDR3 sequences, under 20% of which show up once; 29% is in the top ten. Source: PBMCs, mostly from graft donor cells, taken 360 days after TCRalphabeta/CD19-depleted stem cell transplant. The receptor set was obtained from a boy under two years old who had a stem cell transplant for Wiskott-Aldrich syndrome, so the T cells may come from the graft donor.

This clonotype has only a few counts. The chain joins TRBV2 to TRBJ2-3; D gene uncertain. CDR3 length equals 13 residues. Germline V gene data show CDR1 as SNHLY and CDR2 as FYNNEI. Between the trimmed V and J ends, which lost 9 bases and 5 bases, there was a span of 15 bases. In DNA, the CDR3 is TGTGCCAGGACCCCCGAAGTTGGAGATACGCAGTATTTT. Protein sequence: CARTPEVGDTQYF.

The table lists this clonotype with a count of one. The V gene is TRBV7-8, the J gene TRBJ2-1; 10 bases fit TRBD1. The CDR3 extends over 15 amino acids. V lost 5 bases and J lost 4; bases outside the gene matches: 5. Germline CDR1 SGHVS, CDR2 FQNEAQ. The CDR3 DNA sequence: TGTGCCAGCAGCACCCGACAGGGGGCATACAATGAGCAGTTCTTC. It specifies CASSTRQGAYNEQFF.

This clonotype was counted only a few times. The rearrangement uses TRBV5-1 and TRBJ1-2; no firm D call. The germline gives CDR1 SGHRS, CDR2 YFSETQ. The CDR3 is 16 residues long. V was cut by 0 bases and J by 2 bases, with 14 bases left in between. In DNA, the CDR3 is TGCGCCAGCAGCTTGGCCGGGAAGAGGGCGAACTATGGCTACACCTTC. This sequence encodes CASSLAGKRANYGYTF.

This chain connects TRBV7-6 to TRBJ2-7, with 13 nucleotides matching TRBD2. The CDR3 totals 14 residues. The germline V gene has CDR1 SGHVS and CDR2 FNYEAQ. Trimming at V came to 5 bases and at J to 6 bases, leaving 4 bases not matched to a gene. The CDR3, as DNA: TGTGCCAGCAGCCCACTAGCGGGGGGGGTCGAGCAGTACTTC. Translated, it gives CASSPLAGGVEQYF. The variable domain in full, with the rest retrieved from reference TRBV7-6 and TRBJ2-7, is GAGVSQSPRYKVTKRGQDVALRCDPISGHVSLYWYRQALGQGPEFLTYFNYEAQQDKSGLPNDRFSAERPEGSISTLTIQRTEQRDSAMYRCASSPLAGGVEQYFGPGTRLTVT.

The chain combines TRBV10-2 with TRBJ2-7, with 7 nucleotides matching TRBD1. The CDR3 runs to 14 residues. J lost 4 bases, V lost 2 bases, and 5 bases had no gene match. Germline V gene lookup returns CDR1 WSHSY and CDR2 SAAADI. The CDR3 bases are TGCGCCAGCAGTGAGACGACAGGGTTTTACGAGCAGTACTTC. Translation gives CASSETTGFYEQYF.

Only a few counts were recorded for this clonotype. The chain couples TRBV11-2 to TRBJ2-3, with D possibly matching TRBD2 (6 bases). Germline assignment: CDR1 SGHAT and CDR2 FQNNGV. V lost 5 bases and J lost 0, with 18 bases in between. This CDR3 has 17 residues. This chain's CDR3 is CASSRRDSSSSTDTQYF. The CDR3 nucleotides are TGTGCCAGCAGCCGCCGGGACTCATCCTCTAGCACAGATACGCAGTATTTT.

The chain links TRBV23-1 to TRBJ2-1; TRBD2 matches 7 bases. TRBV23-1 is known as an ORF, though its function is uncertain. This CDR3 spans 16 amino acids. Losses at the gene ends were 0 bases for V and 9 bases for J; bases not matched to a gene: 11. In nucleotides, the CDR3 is TGCGCCAGCAGTCAATCTCCCCCTAAGCGGGATGGTGAGCAGTTCTTC. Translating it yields CASSQSPPKRDGEQFF.

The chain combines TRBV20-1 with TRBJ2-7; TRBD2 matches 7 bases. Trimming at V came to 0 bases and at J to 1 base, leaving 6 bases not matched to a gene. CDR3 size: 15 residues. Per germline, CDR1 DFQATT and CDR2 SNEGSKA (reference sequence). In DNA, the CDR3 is TGCAGTGCTAGAGATTCCCTACTAGCGTCCTACGAGCAGTACTTC. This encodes CSARDSLLASYEQYF.

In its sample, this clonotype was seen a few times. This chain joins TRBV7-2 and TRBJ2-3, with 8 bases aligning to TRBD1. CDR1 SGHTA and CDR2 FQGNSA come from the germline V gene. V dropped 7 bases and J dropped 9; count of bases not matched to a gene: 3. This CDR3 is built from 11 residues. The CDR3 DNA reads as TGTGCCAGCACCCAGGGGGCGACGCAGTATTTT. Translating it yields CASTQGATQYF. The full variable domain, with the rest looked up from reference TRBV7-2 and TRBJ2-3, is GAGVSQSPSNKVTEKGKDVELRCDPISGHTALYWYRQSLGQGLEFLIYFQGNSAPDKSGLPSDRFSAERTGGSVSTLTIQRTQQEDSAVYLCASTQGATQYFGPGTRLTVL.

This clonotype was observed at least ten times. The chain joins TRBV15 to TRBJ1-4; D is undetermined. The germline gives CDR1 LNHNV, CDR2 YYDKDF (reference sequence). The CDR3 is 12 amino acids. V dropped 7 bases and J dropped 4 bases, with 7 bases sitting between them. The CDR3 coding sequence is TGTGCCACCACATCCGTTAATGAAAAACTGTTTTTT. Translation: CATTSVNEKLFF.

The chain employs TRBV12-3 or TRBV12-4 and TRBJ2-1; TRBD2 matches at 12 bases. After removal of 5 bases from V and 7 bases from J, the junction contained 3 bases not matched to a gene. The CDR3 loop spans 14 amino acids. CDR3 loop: CASSPGLAGNEQFF. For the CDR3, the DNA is TGTGCCAGCAGTCCGGGACTAGCGGGTAATGAGCAGTTCTTC.

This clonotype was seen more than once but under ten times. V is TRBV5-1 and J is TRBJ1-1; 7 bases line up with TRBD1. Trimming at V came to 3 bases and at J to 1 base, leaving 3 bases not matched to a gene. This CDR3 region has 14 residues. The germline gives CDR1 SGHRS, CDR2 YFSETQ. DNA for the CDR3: TGCGCCAGCAGCTGGGACAGCTCGAACACTGAAGCTTTCTTT. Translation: CASSWDSSNTEAFF. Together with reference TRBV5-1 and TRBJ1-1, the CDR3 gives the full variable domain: KAGVTQTPRYLIKTRGQQVTLSCSPISGHRSVSWYQQTPGQGLQFLFEYFSETQRNKGNFPGRFSGRQFSNSRSEMNVSTLELGDSALYLCASSWDSSNTEAFFGQGTRLTVV.

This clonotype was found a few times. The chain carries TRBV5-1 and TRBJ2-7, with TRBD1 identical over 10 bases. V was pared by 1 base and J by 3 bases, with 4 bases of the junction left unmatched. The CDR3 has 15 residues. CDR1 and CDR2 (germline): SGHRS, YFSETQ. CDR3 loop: CASSLTGTGVYEQYF. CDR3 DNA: TGCGCCAGCAGCTTGACCGGGACAGGGGTCTACGAGCAGTACTTC. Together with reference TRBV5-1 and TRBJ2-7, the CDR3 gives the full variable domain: KAGVTQTPRYLIKTRGQQVTLSCSPISGHRSVSWYQQTPGQGLQFLFEYFSETQRNKGNFPGRFSGRQFSNSRSEMNVSTLELGDSALYLCASSLTGTGVYEQYFGPGTRLTVT.

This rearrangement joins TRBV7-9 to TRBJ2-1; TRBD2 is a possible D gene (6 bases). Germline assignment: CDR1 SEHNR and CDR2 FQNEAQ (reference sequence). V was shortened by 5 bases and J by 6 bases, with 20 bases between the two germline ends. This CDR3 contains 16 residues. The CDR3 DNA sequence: TGTGCCAGCAGCCCTCAGGAACTAGCCCGTCGCAATGAGCAGTTCTTC. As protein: CASSPQELARRNEQFF.

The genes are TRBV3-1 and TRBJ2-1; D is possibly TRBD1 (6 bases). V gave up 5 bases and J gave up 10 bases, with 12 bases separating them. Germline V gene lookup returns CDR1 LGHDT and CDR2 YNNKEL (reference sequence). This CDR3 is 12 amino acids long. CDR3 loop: CASSAYREEQFF. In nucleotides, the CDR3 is TGTGCCAGCAGCGCTTACAGGGAGGAGCAGTTCTTC.

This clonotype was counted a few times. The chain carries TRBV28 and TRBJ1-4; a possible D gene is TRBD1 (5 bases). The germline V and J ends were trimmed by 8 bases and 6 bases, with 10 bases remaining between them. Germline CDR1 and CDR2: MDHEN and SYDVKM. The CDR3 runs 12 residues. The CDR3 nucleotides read TGTGCCAGCGGGACGGGAGATGAAAAACTGTTTTTT. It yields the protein CASGTGDEKLFF. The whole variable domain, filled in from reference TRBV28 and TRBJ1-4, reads DVKVTQSSRYLVKRTGEKVFLECVQDMDHENMFWYRQDPGLGLRLIYFSYDVKMKEKGDIPEGYSVSREKKERFSLILESASTNQTSMYLCASGTGDEKLFFGSGTQLSVL.

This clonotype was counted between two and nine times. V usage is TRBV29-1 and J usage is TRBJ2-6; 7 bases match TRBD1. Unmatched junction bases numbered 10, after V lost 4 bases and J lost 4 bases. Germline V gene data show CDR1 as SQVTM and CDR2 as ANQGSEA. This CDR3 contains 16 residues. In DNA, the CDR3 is TGCAGCGTTGCTAAGGGGGCCAGTCCAGGGGCCAACGTCCTGACTTTC. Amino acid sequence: CSVAKGASPGANVLTF. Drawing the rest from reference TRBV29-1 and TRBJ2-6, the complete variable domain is SAVISQKPSRDICQRGTSLTIQCQVDSQVTMMFWYRQQPGQSLTLIATANQGSEATYESGFVIDKFPISRPNLTFSTLTVSNMSPEDSSIYLCSVAKGASPGANVLTFGAGSRLTVL.

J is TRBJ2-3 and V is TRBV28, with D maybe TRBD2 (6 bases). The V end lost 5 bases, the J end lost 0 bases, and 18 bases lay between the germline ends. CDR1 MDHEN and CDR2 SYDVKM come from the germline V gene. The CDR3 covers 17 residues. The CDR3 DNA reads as TGTGCCAGCAGTCCCCCCCGGGGGATAGTCAGCACAGATACGCAGTATTTT. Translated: CASSPPRGIVSTDTQYF.

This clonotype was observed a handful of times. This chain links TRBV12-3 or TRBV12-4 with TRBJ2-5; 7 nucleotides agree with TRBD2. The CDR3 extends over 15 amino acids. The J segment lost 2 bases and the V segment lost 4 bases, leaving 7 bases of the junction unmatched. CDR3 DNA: TGTGCCAGCAGTTCTCGGGGAGGGAGGCAAGAGACCCAGTACTTC. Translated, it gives CASSSRGGRQETQYF.

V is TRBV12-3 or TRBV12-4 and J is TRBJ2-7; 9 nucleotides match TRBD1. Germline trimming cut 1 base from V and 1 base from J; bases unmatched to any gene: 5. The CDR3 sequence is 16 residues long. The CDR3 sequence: CASSLVRTGVSYEQYF. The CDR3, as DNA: TGTGCCAGCAGTTTAGTCCGGACAGGGGTTTCCTACGAGCAGTACTTC.

CDR3 DNA: TGTGCCAGCAGGTCACCGGGACTAGCTCTTACCGGGGAGCTGTTTTTT. Its translation: CASRSPGLALTGELFF. V is TRBV7-2 and J is TRBJ2-2, with TRBD2 matching over 9 bases. In germline, CDR1 is SGHTA, CDR2 FQGNSA. V lost 6 bases to trimming and J lost 5 bases; unmatched junction nucleotides: 10. This CDR3 region has 16 residues. Using reference TRBV7-2 and TRBJ2-2 for the parts outside the CDR3, the full variable domain is GAGVSQSPSNKVTEKGKDVELRCDPISGHTALYWYRQSLGQGLEFLIYFQGNSAPDKSGLPSDRFSAERTGGSVSTLTIQRTQQEDSAVYLCASRSPGLALTGELFFGEGSRLTVL.

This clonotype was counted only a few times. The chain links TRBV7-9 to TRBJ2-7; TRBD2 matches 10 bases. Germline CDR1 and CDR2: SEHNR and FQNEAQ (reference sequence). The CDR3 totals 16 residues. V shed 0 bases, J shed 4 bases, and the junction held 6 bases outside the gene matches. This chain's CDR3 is CASSLAGAGGPYEQYF. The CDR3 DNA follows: TGTGCCAGCAGCTTAGCTGGAGCGGGAGGGCCTTACGAGCAGTACTTC.

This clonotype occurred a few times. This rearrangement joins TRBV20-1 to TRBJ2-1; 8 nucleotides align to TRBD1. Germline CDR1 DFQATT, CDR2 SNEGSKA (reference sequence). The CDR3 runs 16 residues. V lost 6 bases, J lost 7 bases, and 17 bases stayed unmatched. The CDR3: CSARTPGGLLTNEQFF. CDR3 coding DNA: TGCAGTGCAAGAACCCCAGGGGGCTTGTTAACAAATGAGCAGTTCTTC.

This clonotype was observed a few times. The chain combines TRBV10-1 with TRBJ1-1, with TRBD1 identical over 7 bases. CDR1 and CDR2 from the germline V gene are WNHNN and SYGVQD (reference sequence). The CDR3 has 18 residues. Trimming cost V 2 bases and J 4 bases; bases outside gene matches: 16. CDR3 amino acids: CASSERPYRGLTGTEAFF. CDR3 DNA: TGCGCCAGCAGTGAGAGACCTTACAGGGGACTAACGGGCACTGAAGCTTTCTTT.

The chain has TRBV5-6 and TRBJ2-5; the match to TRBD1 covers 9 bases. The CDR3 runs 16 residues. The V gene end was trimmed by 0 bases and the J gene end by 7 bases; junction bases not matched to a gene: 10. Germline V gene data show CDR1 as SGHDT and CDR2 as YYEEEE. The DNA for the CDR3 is TGTGCCAGCAGCTTGGGCCCGGGACAGGGCGGAGGGACCCAGTACTTC. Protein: CASSLGPGQGGGTQYF.

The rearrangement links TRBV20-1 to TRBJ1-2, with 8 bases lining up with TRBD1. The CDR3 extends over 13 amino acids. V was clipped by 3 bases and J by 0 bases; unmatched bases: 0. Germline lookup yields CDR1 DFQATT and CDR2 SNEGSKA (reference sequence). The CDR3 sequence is CSARDRANYGYTF. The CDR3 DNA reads TGCAGTGCTAGGGACAGGGCTAACTATGGCTACACCTTC.